The clone carrying this TCR beta chain has ten or more counts. What it binds is unknown. This specimen comes from a study of early T cells in non-severe SARS-CoV-2 infection. Background on the study: Chains were unpaired, as sequencing was done on bulk RNA from unsorted whole blood. General study findings and limits: Database matching using VDJdb favored anti-spike CD8 responses, with private and CD4 specificities left missing.

CDR1 and CDR2 (germline): KGHDR, SFDVKD. Trimming took off 9 bases at V and 0 bases at J, with 23 bases between the two ends. The CDR3 is made up of 18 amino acids. As part of library construction, unique molecular identifiers were attached to individual cDNA molecules. TCRdb recomputed calls from the 5' RACE reads with MiXCR, one row per CDR3 protein. The sample shows tens of thousands of distinct CDR3 sequences, 5.5% to 7.5% of them seen only once. The sequences come from whole blood, collected at baseline. The chain carries TRBV24-1 and TRBJ2-4; the D is unclear. The TCR was taken from an adult who was a healthcare worker with PCR-confirmed SARS-CoV-2 infection or an uninfected control (not recorded which). CDR3 DNA: TGTGCCACCCCTGATTTGGCAGGAGAAACTCTAGCCAAAAACATTCAGTACTTC. It specifies CATPDLAGETLAKNIQYF.